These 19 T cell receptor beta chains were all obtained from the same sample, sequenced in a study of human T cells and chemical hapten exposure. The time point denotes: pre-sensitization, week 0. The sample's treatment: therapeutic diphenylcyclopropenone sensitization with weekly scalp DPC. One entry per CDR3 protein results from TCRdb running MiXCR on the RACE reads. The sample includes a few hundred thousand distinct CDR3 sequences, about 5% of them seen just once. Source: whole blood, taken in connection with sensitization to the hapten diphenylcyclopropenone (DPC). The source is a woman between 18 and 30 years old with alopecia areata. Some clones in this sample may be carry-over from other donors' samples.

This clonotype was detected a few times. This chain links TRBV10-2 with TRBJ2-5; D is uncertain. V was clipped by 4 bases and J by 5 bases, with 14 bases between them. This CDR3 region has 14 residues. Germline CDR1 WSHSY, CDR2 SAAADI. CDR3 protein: CASSVLGFRETQYF. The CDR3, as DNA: TGCGCCAGCAGTGTATTGGGGTTTCGTGAGACCCAGTACTTC.

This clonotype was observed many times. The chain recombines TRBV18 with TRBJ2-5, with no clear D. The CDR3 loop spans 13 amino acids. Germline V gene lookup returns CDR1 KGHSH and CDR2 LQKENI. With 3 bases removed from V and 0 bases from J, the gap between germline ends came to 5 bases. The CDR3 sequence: CASSPRHQETQYF. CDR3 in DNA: TGTGCCAGCTCACCTAGACACCAAGAGACCCAGTACTTC. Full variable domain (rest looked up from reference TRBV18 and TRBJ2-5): NAGVMQNPRHLVRRRGQEARLRCSPMKGHSHVYWYRQLPEEGLKFMVYLQKENIIDESGMPKERFSAEFPKEGPSILRIQQVVRGDSAAYFCASSPRHQETQYFGPGTRLLVL.

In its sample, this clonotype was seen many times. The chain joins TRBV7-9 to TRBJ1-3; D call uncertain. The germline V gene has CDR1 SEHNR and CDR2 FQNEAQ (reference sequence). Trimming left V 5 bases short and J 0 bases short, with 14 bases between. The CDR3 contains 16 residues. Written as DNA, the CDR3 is TGTGCCAGCAGCGGACGGAGGTTGAGCTCTGGAAACACCATATATTTT. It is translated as CASSGRRLSSGNTIYF.

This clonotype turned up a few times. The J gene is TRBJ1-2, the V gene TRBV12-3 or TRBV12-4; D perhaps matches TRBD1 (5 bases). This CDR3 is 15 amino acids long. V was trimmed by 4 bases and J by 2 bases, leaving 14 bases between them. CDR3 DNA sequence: TGTGCCAGCAGTTCCCGGACATATAAGAACTATGGCTACACCTTC. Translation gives CASSSRTYKNYGYTF.

This CDR3 is CASRTVQTGNTIYF. The CDR3 region has the DNA TGTGCCAGCCGGACAGTTCAAACTGGAAACACCATATATTTT. The chain couples TRBV7-9 to TRBJ1-3; possibly TRBD1 for D (6 bases). Germline V lookup: CDR1 SEHNR, CDR2 FQNEAQ (reference sequence). V was trimmed by 8 bases and J by 2 bases, leaving 13 bases between them. The CDR3 is 14 amino acids. Supplemented by reference TRBV7-9 and TRBJ1-3, the full variable domain reads DTGVSQNPRHKITKRGQNVTFRCDPISEHNRLYWYRQTLGQGPEFLTYFQNEAQLEKSRLLSDRFSAERPKGSFSTLEIQRTEQGDSAMYLCASRTVQTGNTIYFGEGSWLTVV.

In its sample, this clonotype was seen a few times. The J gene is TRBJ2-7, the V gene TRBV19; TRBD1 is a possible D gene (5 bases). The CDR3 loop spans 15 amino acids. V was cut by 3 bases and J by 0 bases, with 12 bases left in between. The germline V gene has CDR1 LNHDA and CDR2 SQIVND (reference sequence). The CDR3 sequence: CASSMWGGDSYEQYF. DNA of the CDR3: TGTGCCAGTAGTATGTGGGGCGGAGACTCCTACGAGCAGTACTTC. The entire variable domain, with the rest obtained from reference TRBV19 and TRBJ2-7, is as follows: DGGITQSPKYLFRKEGQNVTLSCEQNLNHDAMYWYRQDPGQGLRLIYYSQIVNDFQKGDIAEGYSVSREKKESFPLTVTSAQKNPTAFYLCASSMWGGDSYEQYFGPGTRLTVT.

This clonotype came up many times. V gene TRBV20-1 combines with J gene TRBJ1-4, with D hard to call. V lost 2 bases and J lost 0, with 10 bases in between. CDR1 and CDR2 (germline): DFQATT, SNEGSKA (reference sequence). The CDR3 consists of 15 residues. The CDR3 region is CSARHNGATNEKLFF. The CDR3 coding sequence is TGCAGTGCTAGACATAACGGGGCAACTAATGAAAAACTGTTTTTT.

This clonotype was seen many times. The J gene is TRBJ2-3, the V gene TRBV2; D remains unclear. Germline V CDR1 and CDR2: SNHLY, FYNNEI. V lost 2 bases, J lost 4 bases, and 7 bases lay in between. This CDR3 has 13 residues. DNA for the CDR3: TGTGCCAGCAGTGAAAATCGGGCAGATACGCAGTATTTT. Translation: CASSENRADTQYF.

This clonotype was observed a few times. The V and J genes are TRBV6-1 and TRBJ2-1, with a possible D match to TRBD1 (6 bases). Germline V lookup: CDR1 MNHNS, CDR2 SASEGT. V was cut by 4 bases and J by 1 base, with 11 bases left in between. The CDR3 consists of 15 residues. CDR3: CASSVFRGSYNEQFF. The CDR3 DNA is TGTGCCAGCAGTGTTTTCAGGGGATCCTACAATGAGCAGTTCTTC.

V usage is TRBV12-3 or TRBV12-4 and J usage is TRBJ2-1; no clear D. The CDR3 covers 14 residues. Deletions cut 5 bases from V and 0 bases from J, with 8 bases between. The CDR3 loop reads CASSLTFSYNEQFF. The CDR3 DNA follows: TGTGCCAGCAGTCTGACATTCTCCTACAATGAGCAGTTCTTC.

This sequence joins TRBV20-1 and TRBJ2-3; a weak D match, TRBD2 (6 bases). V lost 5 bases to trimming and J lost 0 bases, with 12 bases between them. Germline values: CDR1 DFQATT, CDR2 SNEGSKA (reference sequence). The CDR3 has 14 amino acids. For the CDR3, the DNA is TGCAGTGCTCCCCCCGGGGGTAGCACAGATACGCAGTATTTT. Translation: CSAPPGGSTDTQYF.

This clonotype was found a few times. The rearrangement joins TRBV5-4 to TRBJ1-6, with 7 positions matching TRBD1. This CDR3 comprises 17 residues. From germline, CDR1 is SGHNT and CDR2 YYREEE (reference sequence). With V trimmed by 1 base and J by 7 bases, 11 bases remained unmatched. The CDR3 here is CASSLSSLQGVNSPLHF. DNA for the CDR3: TGTGCCAGCAGCTTGTCTTCTTTGCAGGGGGTAAATTCACCCCTCCACTTT. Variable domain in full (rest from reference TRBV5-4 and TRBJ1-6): ETGVTQSPTHLIKTRGQQVTLRCSSQSGHNTVSWYQQALGQGPQFIFQYYREEENGRGNFPPRFSGLQFPNYSSELNVNALELDDSALYLCASSLSSLQGVNSPLHFGNGTRLTVT.

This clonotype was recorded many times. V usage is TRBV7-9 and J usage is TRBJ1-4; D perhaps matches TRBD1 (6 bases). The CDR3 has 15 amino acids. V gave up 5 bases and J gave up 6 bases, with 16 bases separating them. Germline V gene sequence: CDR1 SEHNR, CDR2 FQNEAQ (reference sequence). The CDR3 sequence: CASSLQGGMDEKLFF. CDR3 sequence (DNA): TGTGCCAGCAGCCTACAAGGGGGAATGGATGAAAAACTGTTTTTT.

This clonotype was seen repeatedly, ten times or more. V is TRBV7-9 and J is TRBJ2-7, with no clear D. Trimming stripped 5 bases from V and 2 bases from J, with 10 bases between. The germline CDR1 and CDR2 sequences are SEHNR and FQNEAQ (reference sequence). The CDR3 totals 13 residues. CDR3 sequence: CASSTSGAYEQYF. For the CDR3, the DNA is TGTGCCAGCAGCACCTCCGGTGCCTACGAGCAGTACTTC.

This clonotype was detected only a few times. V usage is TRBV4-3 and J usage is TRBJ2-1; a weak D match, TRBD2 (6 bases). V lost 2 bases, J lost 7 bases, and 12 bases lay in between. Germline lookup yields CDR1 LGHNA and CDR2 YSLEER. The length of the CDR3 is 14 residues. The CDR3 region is CASSQSPAGNEQFF. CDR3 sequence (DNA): TGCGCCAGCAGCCAATCCCCCGCGGGGAATGAGCAGTTCTTC.

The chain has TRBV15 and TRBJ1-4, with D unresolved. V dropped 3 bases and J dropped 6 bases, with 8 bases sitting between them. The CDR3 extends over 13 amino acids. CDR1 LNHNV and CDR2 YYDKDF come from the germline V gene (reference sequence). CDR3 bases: TGTGCCACCAGCAGTTACGGGTATGAAAAACTGTTTTTT. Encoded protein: CATSSYGYEKLFF.

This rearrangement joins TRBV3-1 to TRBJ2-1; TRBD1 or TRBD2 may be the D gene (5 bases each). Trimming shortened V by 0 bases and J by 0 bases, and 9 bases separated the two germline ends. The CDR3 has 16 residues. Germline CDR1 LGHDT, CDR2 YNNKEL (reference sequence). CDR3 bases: TGTGCCAGCAGCCAAGATCGGGGACCCTCCTACAATGAGCAGTTCTTC. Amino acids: CASSQDRGPSYNEQFF.

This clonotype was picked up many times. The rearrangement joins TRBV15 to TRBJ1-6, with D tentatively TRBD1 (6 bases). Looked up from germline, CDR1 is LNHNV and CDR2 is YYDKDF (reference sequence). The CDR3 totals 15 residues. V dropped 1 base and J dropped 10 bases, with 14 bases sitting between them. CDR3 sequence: CATSRVVGAGSPLHF. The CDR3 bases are TGTGCCACCAGCAGAGTGGTGGGGGCGGGATCACCCCTCCACTTT.

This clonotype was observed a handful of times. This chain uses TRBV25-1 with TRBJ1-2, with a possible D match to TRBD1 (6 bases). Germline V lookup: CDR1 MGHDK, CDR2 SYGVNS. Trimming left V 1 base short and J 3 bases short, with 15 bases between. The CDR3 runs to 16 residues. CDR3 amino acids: CASSEFGGLGDYGYTF. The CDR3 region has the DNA TGTGCCAGCAGTGAATTTGGGGGGCTGGGTGACTATGGCTACACCTTC.